This entry lists 32 T cell receptor beta chains sequenced from one sample in a study of cytomegalovirus exposure and HLA in healthy donors. Primers for the PCR totalled 60 Vbeta and 13 Jbeta. The table came from immunoSEQ multiplex PCR; TCRdb's copy has only in-frame clones and leaves some out. The sample shows 140,000 to 150,000 clones, around 84% of them seen only once. Input material: PBMCs. Every receptor here comes from a boy between 2 and 10 years old in good health and CMV-seronegative.

This chain uses TRBV12-1 with TRBJ2-7; the table's D call TRBD1 went unverified against the DNA. TRBV12-1 is a pseudogene. There are 14 residues in the CDR3. CDR3 region: CASSLDRKTYEQYF. The CDR3 bases are TGTGCCAGCAGCTTGGACAGGAAAACCTACGAGCAGTACTTC.

Worth noting for this clone: Other DNA variants within this sample encode the same CDR3. The V call is TRBV4-1, the J call TRBJ2-1; TRBD2 aligns across 8 bases. CDR3 length equals 17 residues. The V gene's germline CDR1 is MGHRA and CDR2 YSYEKL. V was clipped by 3 bases and J by 4 bases; unmatched bases: 11. CDR3: CASSHTAHSGTYNEQFF. The CDR3 nucleotides read TGCGCCAGCAGCCATACGGCCCATAGCGGGACATACAATGAGCAGTTCTTC.

The chain employs TRBV2 and TRBJ1-1; D is perhaps TRBD1 (6 bases). The germline V gene encodes CDR1 SNHLY and CDR2 FYNNEI. This CDR3 comprises 15 residues. V was shortened by 3 bases and J by 0 bases, with 11 bases between the two germline ends. The CDR3 is CASSDRGGMNTEAFF. CDR3 DNA sequence: TGTGCCAGCAGTGACAGGGGTGGCATGAACACTGAAGCTTTCTTT.

The chain carries TRBV10-2 and TRBJ2-1, with TRBD1 identical over 10 bases. This CDR3 spans 13 amino acids. V gave up 7 bases and J gave up 10 bases; unmatched junction bases: 7. The germline CDR1 and CDR2 sequences are WSHSY and SAAADI. The CDR3 sequence: CASKGQGYEEQFF. DNA of the CDR3: TGCGCCAGCAAGGGACAGGGGTATGAGGAGCAGTTCTTC.

Notes on this clone: Other DNA sequences in the same sample also yield this CDR3. The chain couples TRBV6-5 to TRBJ2-7; TRBD2 aligns across 11 bases. Unmatched junction bases numbered 7, after V lost 5 bases and J lost 4 bases. The CDR3 consists of 15 residues. Per the germline V gene, CDR1 is MNHEY and CDR2 is SVGAGI. The CDR3 reads CASSPLLAGGYEQYF. The CDR3, as DNA: TGTGCCAGCAGTCCCCTTCTAGCGGGGGGATACGAGCAGTACTTC.

The chain is built from TRBV5-4 and TRBJ2-7; a weak D match, TRBD1 (5 bases). The CDR3 loop spans 15 amino acids. Trimming removed 4 bases at V and 0 bases at J, with 14 bases between. The V gene's germline CDR1 is SGHNT and CDR2 YYREEE (reference sequence). The DNA of the CDR3 is TGTGCCAGCAGCACCGGACAAACGATCTCCTACGAGCAGTACTTC. This encodes CASSTGQTISYEQYF.

This clone was picked up one time. The chain links TRBV7-2 to TRBJ1-2; the D gene is possibly TRBD1 (6 bases). CDR1 is SGHTA, CDR2 FQGNSA, per germline. The V and J ends lost 4 bases and 5 bases respectively, with 14 bases between them. The CDR3 runs to 14 residues. This CDR3 reads CASSSPEGGYGYTF. CDR3 DNA sequence: TGTGCCAGCAGCTCCCCTGAGGGGGGGTATGGCTACACCTTC.

The CDR3 DNA reads TGTGCCAGTAGTATTCTTAGCCTGGGGCCCCAGCATTTT. Translated, it gives CASSILSLGPQHF. The rearrangement links TRBV19 to TRBJ1-5, with no clear D. The V gene's germline CDR1 is LNHDA and CDR2 SQIVND (reference sequence). This CDR3 has 13 residues. V was trimmed by 3 bases and J by 9 bases, leaving 12 bases between them.

The chain is built from TRBV25-1 and TRBJ1-3; no clear D. Looked up from germline, CDR1 is MGHDK and CDR2 is SYGVNS. V shed 2 bases and J shed 4 bases, with 18 bases lying between them. The CDR3 spans 17 residues. CDR3 residues: CASSERRSSGSGNTIYF. For the CDR3, the DNA is TGTGCCAGCAGTGAACGTCGGAGCTCTGGAAGCGGAAACACCATATATTTT.

The gene calls are TRBV30 and TRBJ2-7; 7 bases are shared with TRBD2. Germline V lookup: CDR1 GTSNPN, CDR2 SVGIG (reference sequence). The CDR3 contains 14 residues. J gave up 3 bases and V 3 bases, and 8 bases lay outside the gene matches. CDR3 residues: CAWSLTSAGYEQYF. Written as DNA, the CDR3 is TGTGCCTGGAGCCTAACTAGCGCGGGCTACGAGCAGTACTTC. Supplemented by reference TRBV30 and TRBJ2-7, the full variable domain reads SQTIHQWPATLVQPVGSPLSLECTVEGTSNPNLYWYRQAAGRGLQLLFYSVGIGQISSEVPQNLSASRPQDRQFILSSKKLLLSDSGFYLCAWSLTSAGYEQYFGPGTRLTVT.

The V and J genes are TRBV15 and TRBJ2-3; TRBD2 might be the D (6 bases). Germline CDR1 and CDR2: LNHNV and YYDKDF (reference sequence). The CDR3 is 14 amino acids. Between the trimmed V and J ends, which lost 8 bases and 4 bases, there was a span of 16 bases. CDR3 loop: CATRRGGGSDTQYF. The DNA of the CDR3 is TGTGCCACCCGGCGGGGAGGAGGATCAGATACGCAGTATTTT.

The genes are TRBV4-1 and TRBJ2-7; TRBD2 aligns across 7 bases. The germline gives CDR1 MGHRA, CDR2 YSYEKL. V was pared by 4 bases and J by 2 bases, with 11 bases of the junction left unmatched. CDR3 size: 16 residues. The CDR3 sequence: CASSLFGGGRAYEQYF. The CDR3 coding sequence is TGCGCCAGCAGCCTTTTCGGCGGGGGTCGGGCCTACGAGCAGTACTTC.

J is TRBJ1-3 and V is TRBV7-9; D gene uncertain. The germline V gene encodes CDR1 SEHNR and CDR2 FQNEAQ (reference sequence). The CDR3 loop spans 15 amino acids. V gave up 1 base and J gave up 0 bases, with 7 bases separating them. For the CDR3, the DNA is TGTGCCAGCAGCTTAGTCCCCAACTCTGGAAACACCATATATTTT. The encoded protein is CASSLVPNSGNTIYF.

The rearrangement uses TRBV19 and TRBJ2-1; 7 bases are a match to TRBD2. The CDR3 sequence is 17 residues long. Trimming cost V 0 bases and J 0 bases; bases outside gene matches: 5. Per germline, CDR1 LNHDA and CDR2 SQIVND (reference sequence). The CDR3 nucleotides read TGTGCCAGTAGTATAGAAGCGGGGTACAACTCCTACAATGAGCAGTTCTTC. Translation: CASSIEAGYNSYNEQFF.

The sample holds one count of this clone. The rearrangement uses TRBV5-1 and TRBJ1-2; the D gene is possibly TRBD1 (6 bases). The CDR3 runs to 15 residues. V dropped 2 bases and J dropped 4 bases, with 15 bases sitting between them. CDR1 is SGHRS and CDR2 is YFSETQ in the germline V gene. CDR3 sequence reads: CASSLLTRGGYGYTF. Written as DNA, the CDR3 is TGCGCCAGCAGCTTACTGACAAGAGGGGGCTATGGCTACACCTTC.

J is TRBJ1-1 and V is TRBV29-1; 8 positions match TRBD1. The germline V gene has CDR1 SQVTM and CDR2 ANQGSEA. V was clipped by 6 bases and J by 0 bases; unmatched bases: 3. The CDR3 runs to 13 residues. The CDR3 coding sequence is TGCAGCGTAGACAGGGGAATGAACACTGAAGCTTTCTTT. This gives the protein CSVDRGMNTEAFF.

The chain employs TRBV18 and TRBJ2-7, with 7 bases fitting TRBD2. Germline CDR1 KGHSH, CDR2 LQKENI. The length of the CDR3 is 14 residues. Trimming took 3 bases from V and 5 from J; bases not matched to a gene: 7. This CDR3 is CASSPGLTAHEQYF. CDR3 DNA sequence: TGTGCCAGCTCACCGGGACTAACAGCCCACGAGCAGTACTTC.

This chain uses TRBV9 with TRBJ2-2; 9 bases line up with TRBD1. Germline lookup yields CDR1 SGDLS and CDR2 YYNGEE. The CDR3 sequence is 14 residues long. Germline trimming cut 0 bases from V and 6 bases from J; bases unmatched to any gene: 0. The CDR3 here is CASSVGQGAGELFF. The CDR3 DNA follows: TGTGCCAGCAGCGTAGGACAGGGGGCCGGGGAGCTGTTTTTT.

V gene TRBV5-8 combines with J gene TRBJ2-2, with 10 bases lining up with TRBD1. The CDR3 sequence is 16 residues long. Germline values: CDR1 SGHTS, CDR2 YDEGEE. With 5 bases clipped from V and 2 bases from J, the junction kept 6 bases outside the gene matches. CDR3: CASRSDRGFNTGELFF. In DNA form, the CDR3 reads TGTGCCAGCAGATCGGACAGGGGGTTTAACACCGGGGAGCTGTTTTTT.

The chain couples TRBV10-1 to TRBJ2-3, with TRBD2 matching 8 bases. This CDR3 contains 12 residues. V was pared by 3 bases and J by 9 bases, with 2 bases of the junction left unmatched. Germline CDR1 and CDR2: WNHNN and SYGVQD (reference sequence). The CDR3 bases are TGCGCCAGCAGTGAACCGGGGGGGACGCAGTATTTT. Encoded protein: CASSEPGGTQYF.

The CDR3 region has the DNA TGTGCCAGCAGTGACGGGGGGGGTCAGCCCCAGCATTTT. Its protein product is CASSDGGGQPQHF. The rearrangement uses TRBV6-1 and TRBJ1-5; D may be TRBD1 (5 bases). CDR3 length equals 13 residues. The germline gives CDR1 MNHNS, CDR2 SASEGT. V was pared by 3 bases and J by 6 bases, with 9 bases between.

The CDR3 sequence is CASSAQGKVKAIVGYGYTF. The CDR3 nucleotides are TGTGCCAGCTCTGCGCAGGGAAAGGTGAAAGCTATAGTCGGCTATGGCTACACCTTC. The chain links TRBV2 to TRBJ1-2; D perhaps matches TRBD1 (5 bases). This CDR3 has 19 residues. Trimming cost V 8 bases and J 4 bases, with 32 bases left between them. Germline CDR1 and CDR2: SNHLY and FYNNEI. Looking up the rest from reference TRBV2 and TRBJ1-2 gives the full variable domain: EPEVTQTPSHQVTQMGQEVILRCVPISNHLYFYWYRQILGQKVEFLVSFYNNEISEKSEIFDDQFSVERPDGSNFTLKIRSTKLEDSAMYFCASSAQGKVKAIVGYGYTFGSGTRLTVV.

This chain joins TRBV30 and TRBJ1-3; D unclear. V was clipped by 4 bases and J by 0 bases, with 10 bases between them. The CDR3 spans 14 residues. The germline gives CDR1 GTSNPN, CDR2 SVGIG (reference sequence). As DNA, the CDR3 is TGTGCCTGGACCGCGATCACCTCTGGAAACACCATATATTTT. This sequence encodes CAWTAITSGNTIYF.

The J gene is TRBJ2-5, the V gene TRBV5-1, with TRBD1 matching over 8 bases. After removal of 2 bases from V and 1 base from J, the junction contained 10 bases not matched to a gene. Germline CDR1 reads SGHRS; CDR2 reads YFSETQ. The CDR3 consists of 17 residues. The CDR3 DNA follows: TGCGCCAGCAGCTTACGGTGGGACAGGAGACTCCAAGAGACCCAGTACTTC. Its translation: CASSLRWDRRLQETQYF.

This chain joins TRBV7-9 and TRBJ2-2, with D tentatively TRBD2 (6 bases). V dropped 11 bases and J dropped 2 bases, with 15 bases sitting between them. CDR1 is SEHNR, CDR2 FQNEAQ, per germline (reference sequence). The CDR3 is 14 residues long. The CDR3 region has the DNA TGTGCCTTAGAACTAGCAGAAAACACCGGGGAGCTGTTTTTT. It yields the protein CALELAENTGELFF.

The chain links TRBV14 to TRBJ2-1, with D possibly TRBD2 on 5 matching bases. The CDR3 sequence is 15 residues long. Trimming took off 7 bases at V and 5 bases at J, with 18 bases between the two ends. Per the germline V gene, CDR1 is SGHDN and CDR2 is FVKESK. The CDR3 reads CASKDKAEINNEQFF. Here the CDR3 DNA reads TGTGCCAGCAAGGATAAAGCGGAAATAAACAATGAGCAGTTCTTC.

This clone occurred a few times. V gene TRBV6-4 combines with J gene TRBJ2-3; TRBD2 aligns across 10 bases. There are 14 residues in the CDR3. V shed 4 bases, J shed 4 bases, and the junction held 2 bases outside the gene matches. Germline assignment: CDR1 MRHNA and CDR2 SNTAGT. CDR3 sequence reads: CASSASGSPDTQYF. The CDR3 coding sequence is TGTGCCAGCAGTGCTAGCGGGAGCCCAGATACGCAGTATTTT.

With respect to this clone: Sequence at one end of the junction differs from germline and may be a read error. The chain carries TRBV2 and TRBJ2-7; a possible D gene is TRBD2 (6 bases). The CDR3 covers 14 residues. Germline CDR1 reads SNHLY; CDR2 reads FYNNEI. The CDR3 loop is CASSVLSGTYEQYF. In nucleotides, the CDR3 is TGTGCCAGCAGTGTTCTGTCTGGGACTTACGAGCAGTACTTT.

The chain joins TRBV11-2 to TRBJ2-3; the D gene is possibly TRBD2 (5 bases). Germline CDR1 SGHAT, CDR2 FQNNGV. Trimming removed 2 bases from V and 9 bases from J, with 15 bases in between. The CDR3 has 14 residues. The DNA for the CDR3 is TGTGCCAGCAGCTTAAGACGAGGGCCCGTGACGCAGTATTTT. It is translated as CASSLRRGPVTQYF. The full variable domain, in which reference TRBV11-2 and TRBJ2-3 provide the parts outside the CDR3, is EAGVAQSPRYKIIEKRQSVAFWCNPISGHATLYWYQQILGQGPKLLIQFQNNGVVDDSQLPKDRFSAERLKGVDSTLKIQPAKLEDSAVYLCASSLRRGPVTQYFGPGTRLTVL.

The CDR3 DNA reads TGCAGCGTTGACCCCATCAACACTGAAGCTTTCTTT. Residues: CSVDPINTEAFF. This rearrangement joins TRBV29-1 to TRBJ1-1; D not certain. The CDR3 sequence is 12 residues long. The germline V gene has CDR1 SQVTM and CDR2 ANQGSEA. Between the trimmed V and J ends, which lost 3 bases and 2 bases, there was a span of 7 bases.

V and J are TRBV6-4 and TRBJ2-4; 9 bases match TRBD2. After removal of 8 bases from V and 9 bases from J, the junction contained 8 bases not matched to a gene. The CDR3 has 13 amino acids. The germline CDR1 and CDR2 sequences are MRHNA and SNTAGT. The CDR3 nucleotides read TGTGCCAGCTCCGGGACTAGCCGTACCATTCAGTACTTC. It codes for CASSGTSRTIQYF.

This clone was recorded a few times. The CDR3 here is CASSAEGSGSYNEQFF. CDR3 nucleotides: TGTGCCAGCAGCGCCGAAGGTAGCGGGAGCTACAATGAGCAGTTCTTC. V gene TRBV9 combines with J gene TRBJ2-1; 9 bases match TRBD2. V shed 3 bases, J shed 3 bases, and the junction held 7 bases outside the gene matches. The CDR3 is made up of 16 amino acids. Germline loops: CDR1 SGDLS, CDR2 YYNGEE.